The 19 T cell receptor beta chains in this list originate from one sample, sequenced in a study of blood T cells in healthy people across ages. Next came a second PCR, run for about 7 to 12 cycles, which used a sample-barcoded 5' primer along with a J-beta primer mix. TCRdb redid the calling of the 5' RACE reads with MiXCR, one entry per CDR3 protein. The sample records some 800,000 distinct CDR3 sequences, approximately 25% being singletons. A further study also used this sample, focusing on T cells of mothers and their children.

The sequenced sample consisted of blood. The receptors shown here come from a boy aged 5-17 years in good health.

The V and J genes are TRBV7-2 and TRBJ2-5; TRBD1 matches 9 bases. Gene TRBJ2-7 matches the end of the DNA better, so the J call may be wrong. The CDR3 extends over 16 amino acids. Germline V gives CDR1 SGHTA, CDR2 FQGNSA. The CDR3 DNA reads TGTGCCAGCAGACCTATGACCGGGACAGGGACTTACGAGCAGTACTTC. It translates to CASRPMTGTGTYEQYF.

This clonotype turned up a few times. This chain joins TRBV6-2 or TRBV6-3 and TRBJ1-4; 7 bases are a match to TRBD1. The CDR3 is 15 amino acids. V trimming: 2 bases; J trimming: 8 bases; junction bases outside the gene matches: 8. CDR1 and CDR2 from the germline V gene are MNHEY and SVGEGT. The CDR3 sequence is CASSYQGGYGEKLFF. The CDR3 region has the DNA TGTGCCAGCAGTTACCAGGGGGGGTACGGAGAAAAACTGTTTTTT.

In its sample, this clonotype was seen a few times. This chain joins TRBV7-3 and TRBJ2-1; 9 positions match TRBD2. V lost 2 bases and J lost 10; bases outside the gene matches: 3. The CDR3 runs 13 residues. Germline V gene lookup returns CDR1 SGHTA and CDR2 FQGTGA. The CDR3, as DNA: TGTGCCAGCAGCTTAGGGACTAGCTGGGAGCAGTTCTTC. Protein product: CASSLGTSWEQFF.

The chain has TRBV20-1 and TRBJ2-7, with a tentative D call TRBD1 (6 bases). The CDR3 totals 12 residues. V lost 5 bases and J 1 base, leaving 9 bases between the germline ends. Germline V CDR1 and CDR2: DFQATT, SNEGSKA (reference sequence). The CDR3 sequence: CSAGTGSYEQYF. The CDR3 bases are TGCAGTGCTGGAACAGGGTCCTACGAGCAGTACTTC.

J is TRBJ1-1 and V is TRBV29-1; TRBD1 is a possible D gene (6 bases). Germline assignment: CDR1 SQVTM and CDR2 ANQGSEA. V lost 0 bases to trimming and J lost 6 bases, with 11 bases between them. The CDR3 is 13 amino acids. CDR3 protein: CSVEESDSSEAFF. The CDR3 DNA follows: TGCAGCGTTGAAGAATCGGACAGCTCTGAAGCTTTCTTT.

This clonotype showed up just a few times. The chain links TRBV4-3 to TRBJ2-3; TRBD1 agrees at 7 bases. The trim removed 5 bases at V and 0 bases at J, leaving 5 bases unmatched. Germline CDR1 LGHNA, CDR2 YSLEER. The CDR3 runs 15 residues. CDR3 amino acids: CASSTDRVSTDTQYF. The CDR3 nucleotides are TGCGCCAGCAGCACCGACAGGGTTAGCACAGATACGCAGTATTTT.

The table lists this clonotype with a few counts. CDR3 sequence: CASSLAPGQSKFGAFF. CDR3 nucleotide sequence: TGCGCCAGCAGCTTGGCTCCGGGACAATCCAAATTTGGAGCTTTCTTT. The chain uses TRBV5-1 and TRBJ1-1; TRBD1 is a possible D gene (6 bases). V shed 0 bases and J shed 10 bases, with 22 bases lying between them. CDR1 and CDR2 from the germline V gene are SGHRS and YFSETQ. The CDR3 has 16 residues.

The chain's CDR3 is CASSGGPLVSGANVLTF. The CDR3 bases are TGCGCCAGCAGTGGAGGGCCCCTCGTCTCTGGGGCCAACGTCCTGACTTTC. The chain links TRBV4-3 to TRBJ2-6; the D gene is possibly TRBD2 (6 bases). CDR1 is LGHNA, CDR2 YSLEER, per germline. Trimming removed 6 bases at V and 0 bases at J, with 15 bases between. CDR3 length: 17 amino acids.

This clonotype showed up just a few times. The V and J genes are TRBV3-1 and TRBJ1-1, with a weak D call TRBD1 (6 bases). Germline V gives CDR1 LGHDT, CDR2 YNNKEL (reference sequence). Trimming cost V 3 bases and J 0 bases, with 14 bases left between them. The length of the CDR3 is 16 residues. This chain's CDR3 is CASSHRTVLMNTEAFF. The CDR3 DNA reads TGTGCCAGCAGCCATCGGACAGTACTAATGAACACTGAAGCTTTCTTT. Filled out from reference TRBV3-1 and TRBJ1-1, the complete variable domain reads DTAVSQTPKYLVTQMGNDKSIKCEQNLGHDTMYWYKQDSKKFLKIMFSYNNKELIINETVPNRFSPKSPDKAHLNLHINSLELGDSAVYFCASSHRTVLMNTEAFFGQGTRLTVV.

This sequence joins TRBV9 and TRBJ1-1; D unresolved. Germline V gives CDR1 SGDLS, CDR2 YYNGEE. Trimming shortened V by 3 bases and J by 4 bases, and 16 bases separated the two germline ends. CDR3 size: 15 residues. The CDR3 DNA sequence: TGTGCCAGCAGCGGAGGAGAGGGCCGAATCACTGAAGCTTTCTTT. The encoded protein is CASSGGEGRITEAFF.

This chain links TRBV10-3 with TRBJ2-5; 11 bases are shared with TRBD2. With 4 bases clipped from V and 11 bases from J, the junction kept 12 bases outside the gene matches. The germline gives CDR1 ENHRY, CDR2 SYGVKD. The CDR3 extends over 15 amino acids. The CDR3, as DNA: TGTGCCATCAGTGGAGGACTAGCGGGCCCTCAAGGGCAGTACTTC. It codes for CAISGGLAGPQGQYF.

The gene calls are TRBV12-3 or TRBV12-4 and TRBJ2-7; the match to TRBD1 covers 7 bases. The length of the CDR3 is 16 residues. With 1 base clipped from V and 4 bases from J, the junction kept 10 bases outside the gene matches. The CDR3 region has the DNA TGTGCCAGCAGTTTAGGAGTCGGGGTGGGACAGTACGAGCAGTACTTC. It codes for CASSLGVGVGQYEQYF.

The sample holds a few counts of this clonotype. The chain joins TRBV6-2 or TRBV6-3 to TRBJ2-7, with 7 positions matching TRBD1. The CDR3 sequence is 15 residues long. Trimming cost V 1 base and J 2 bases; bases outside gene matches: 5. The germline V gene encodes CDR1 MNHEY and CDR2 SVGEGT. The CDR3 here is CASSYWAGGPYEQYF. The CDR3 DNA reads as TGTGCCAGCAGTTACTGGGCAGGGGGTCCCTACGAGCAGTACTTC.

This sequence joins TRBV20-1 and TRBJ1-1, with 7 bases identical to TRBD1. V dropped 6 bases and J dropped 7; count of bases not matched to a gene: 11. This CDR3 is built from 13 residues. Germline CDR1 DFQATT, CDR2 SNEGSKA (reference sequence). The CDR3 spells CSASPFQGDEAFF. The CDR3 DNA is TGCAGTGCCAGCCCCTTCCAGGGGGATGAAGCTTTCTTT.

V is TRBV7-6 and J is TRBJ2-1, with D possibly being TRBD2 (5 bases). The length of the CDR3 is 16 residues. In germline, CDR1 is SGHVS, CDR2 FNYEAQ. V was shortened by 5 bases and J by 3 bases, with 17 bases between the two germline ends. This CDR3 reads CASSPSPEVVYNEQFF. CDR3 in DNA: TGTGCCAGCAGCCCTAGCCCGGAGGTCGTCTACAATGAGCAGTTCTTC.

This clonotype has a handful of counts. The J gene is TRBJ1-1, the V gene TRBV7-2; D perhaps matches TRBD1 (5 bases). Per the germline V gene, CDR1 is SGHTA and CDR2 is FQGNSA. V lost 8 bases to trimming and J lost 3 bases, with 13 bases between them. CDR3 length: 13 amino acids. CDR3 in DNA: TGTGCCAGCTTGGGGGGGGGACACACTGAAGCTTTCTTT. Protein: CASLGGGHTEAFF.

The V and J genes are TRBV7-2 and TRBJ2-1; possibly TRBD1 or TRBD2 for D (5 bases each). The end of the DNA aligns better with TRBJ2-7, so the J call may be wrong. There are 14 residues in the CDR3. The germline V gene has CDR1 SGHTA and CDR2 FQGNSA. The CDR3 is CASSLGDVTYEQYF. The CDR3 nucleotides read TGTGCCAGCAGCTTAGGGGACGTGACCTACGAGCAGTACTTC.

The chain recombines TRBV6-2 or TRBV6-3 with TRBJ2-5; 8 nucleotides agree with TRBD1. Per the germline V gene, CDR1 is MNHEY and CDR2 is SVGEGT. This CDR3 region has 15 residues. V was pared by 6 bases and J by 0 bases, with 6 bases of the junction left unmatched. The CDR3 nucleotides are TGTGCCAGCAGAGAGACAGGGGCCTACCAAGAGACCCAGTACTTC. It yields the protein CASRETGAYQETQYF.

V and J are TRBV2 and TRBJ2-1; D is undetermined. Trimming pared 4 bases from V and 12 bases from J, leaving 10 bases between. Germline V CDR1 and CDR2: SNHLY, FYNNEI. The CDR3 is made up of 11 amino acids. CDR3 nucleotides: TGTGCCAGCAGTGTCCAAGTGAGGCAGTTCTTC. Encoded protein: CASSVQVRQFF.